The sequence of this T cell receptor (beta chain) was determined in a study of post-analysis software for immune sequencing data. Study observations and caveats: About 5 TRBV segments (TRBV5-6, TRBV5-1 and TRBV20-1 among them) occurred more frequently in patients than in controls.

A remark on this clonotype: The antigen is unknown.

The ends lost 5 bases at V and 2 bases at J; junction bases unmatched: 11. There are 16 residues in the CDR3. Germline CDR1 reads MGHRA; CDR2 reads YSYEKL. Unique molecular identifiers tagged the TCR beta cDNA libraries. MiXCR, applied by TCRdb to the PCR reads, yields one record per CDR3 protein. Of roughly 800,000 distinct CDR3 sequences in the sample, 53% were seen once. The V gene is TRBV4-1, the J gene TRBJ1-2; 7 nucleotides align to TRBD1. The source is a girl aged 10-17 years with multiple sclerosis. Sequencing was performed on blood. The chain's CDR3 is CASSSENRGRNYGYTF. CDR3 in DNA: TGCGCCAGCAGCTCTGAAAACAGGGGTAGGAACTATGGCTACACCTTC.